The 8 T cell receptor beta chains in this list originate from one sample, sequenced in a study of blood T cell repertoires in COVID-19. Only in-frame clones appear in the TCRdb table, and some are missing; sequencing was by immunoSEQ multiplex PCR. The sample includes tens of thousands of clones, around four fifths of them seen just once. What was sequenced was peripheral blood. All receptors come from a woman of 80 years or more with active or convalescent COVID-19.

In the case of this clone: Compared with germline, one end of the junction differs, possibly owing to a read error. The V gene is TRBV9, the J gene TRBJ1-2; 8 bases are a match to TRBD1. The CDR3 covers 14 residues. Germline V gene lookup returns CDR1 SGDLS and CDR2 YYNGEE. The CDR3 spells CASSATDRDYSYTF. CDR3 DNA: TGTGCCAGCAGCGCTACGGACAGGGACTATAGCTACACCTTC.

The chain links TRBV19 to TRBJ1-5, with D perhaps matching TRBD1 (6 bases). CDR1 LNHDA and CDR2 SQIVND come from the germline V gene (reference sequence). V gave up 8 bases and J gave up 0 bases, with 11 bases separating them. CDR3 size: 14 residues. CDR3 residues: CASQYRDSNQPQHF. The CDR3 region has the DNA TGTGCCAGTCAATACAGGGATAGCAATCAGCCCCAGCATTTT.

This chain uses TRBV5-1 with TRBJ1-2; the D gene is possibly TRBD1 (6 bases). Between the trimmed V and J ends, which lost 8 bases and 2 bases, there was a span of 13 bases. CDR1 is SGHRS, CDR2 YFSETQ, per germline. This CDR3 has 13 residues. The CDR3 loop reads CASREQGNYGYTF. The DNA of the CDR3 is TGCGCCAGTAGAGAACAGGGAAACTATGGCTACACCTTC.

This rearrangement joins TRBV19 to TRBJ2-4; 8 bases line up with TRBD1. Germline V gene sequence: CDR1 LNHDA, CDR2 SQIVND (reference sequence). This CDR3 has 16 residues. The junction had 10 bases not matched to a gene; V was cut back by 3 bases and J by 6 bases. CDR3 sequence: CASSMFGTGALNIQYF. CDR3 DNA sequence: TGTGCCAGTAGTATGTTCGGGACAGGAGCTTTAAACATTCAGTACTTC.

V gene TRBV27 combines with J gene TRBJ1-1; 7 bases line up with TRBD1. The CDR3 consists of 14 residues. CDR1 MNHEY and CDR2 SMNVEV come from the germline V gene (reference sequence). The V gene end was trimmed by 4 bases and the J gene end by 7 bases; junction bases not matched to a gene: 9. This chain's CDR3 is CASSWLGGGVEAFF. CDR3 nucleotide sequence: TGTGCCAGCAGTTGGCTAGGGGGCGGCGTTGAAGCTTTCTTT.

This chain joins TRBV7-9 and TRBJ2-6, with 7 bases that match TRBD2. From germline, CDR1 is SEHNR and CDR2 FQNEAQ (reference sequence). The CDR3 runs 15 residues. V shed 2 bases and J 2 bases; nucleotides not matched to a gene: 0. The CDR3 nucleotides are TGTGCCAGCAGCTTACGGGGGGCTGGGGCCAACGTCCTGACTTTC. This codes for CASSLRGAGANVLTF.

In its sample, this clone was seen once. The chain recombines TRBV5-6 with TRBJ1-6; D gene unclear. Deletions cut 0 bases from V and 5 bases from J, with 9 bases between. Germline-derived CDR1 and CDR2 are SGHDT and YYEEEE. The CDR3 is 15 residues long. The CDR3 loop reads CASSLGTLDNSPLHF. CDR3 nucleotides: TGTGCCAGCAGCTTGGGTACATTGGATAATTCACCCCTCCACTTT.

The CDR3 DNA is TGTGCCAGCAGCCAGGCGGGGTACTATGGCTACACCTTC. Residues: CASSQAGYYGYTF. V gene TRBV3-1 (or the pseudogene TRBV3-2) combines with J gene TRBJ1-2; D gene uncertain. Germline V gene lookup returns CDR1 LGHDT and CDR2 YNNKEL (reference sequence). The CDR3 has 13 residues. The ends were cut back, 3 bases at V and 3 bases at J, with 8 bases in the middle.